The 9 T cell receptor beta chains below all came from one sample that was sequenced in a study of blood T cell repertoires in COVID-19. Measured with immunoSEQ multiplex PCR; TCRdb has only the in-frame clones, and not every one. Altogether roughly 99,000 clones are present, 60% to 85% being singletons, with the ten largest covering 4.3%. Sequencing was done on a sample of peripheral blood. These receptors were obtained from a man aged 70-80 years with acute or convalescent COVID-19.

The DNA for the CDR3 is TGCAGTGCTTCGGCGGGATACGAGCAGTACTTC. This codes for CSASAGYEQYF. The chain couples TRBV20-1 to TRBJ2-7; possible D gene TRBD2, 6 bases. The CDR3 is 11 residues long. V was trimmed by 5 bases and J by 4 bases, leaving 9 bases between them. The V gene's germline CDR1 is DFQATT and CDR2 SNEGSKA (reference sequence).

The rearrangement joins TRBV7-2 to TRBJ1-2, with 7 bases matching TRBD1. This CDR3 spans 15 amino acids. V dropped 0 bases and J dropped 5; count of bases not matched to a gene: 6. CDR1 and CDR2 (germline): SGHTA, FQGNSA. The CDR3: CASSLAIDRVYGYTF. The CDR3, as DNA: TGTGCCAGCAGCTTAGCAATCGACAGGGTTTATGGCTACACCTTC.

The V gene is TRBV24-1, the J gene TRBJ2-3, with 8 bases that match TRBD1. The CDR3 consists of 18 residues. Germline V gene lookup returns CDR1 KGHDR and CDR2 SFDVKD. The junction had 13 bases not matched to a gene; V was cut back by 4 bases and J by 2 bases. In DNA, the CDR3 is TGTGCCACCAGTGACGCTTCACAGGGGGAGATGATCACAGATACGCAGTATTTT. Its protein product is CATSDASQGEMITDTQYF.

This chain connects TRBV6-5 to TRBJ2-5; D perhaps matches TRBD1 (6 bases). Per germline, CDR1 MNHEY and CDR2 SVGAGI. CDR3 length: 14 residues. Trimming stripped 5 bases from V and 3 bases from J, with 13 bases between. The CDR3 loop is CASSRVGQKETQYF. CDR3 coding DNA: TGTGCCAGCAGTAGAGTCGGACAGAAAGAGACCCAGTACTTC.

The gene calls are TRBV19 and TRBJ2-1; maybe TRBD1 (5 bases). This CDR3 region has 15 residues. The germline V and J ends were trimmed by 5 bases and 5 bases, with 16 bases remaining between them. The germline V gene has CDR1 LNHDA and CDR2 SQIVND (reference sequence). The CDR3 reads CASSLGDGRDNEQFF. In nucleotides, the CDR3 is TGTGCCAGTAGTCTAGGTGACGGCAGGGACAATGAGCAGTTCTTC.

J is TRBJ1-4 and V is TRBV9, with 9 bases that match TRBD1. Germline V gene sequence: CDR1 SGDLS, CDR2 YYNGEE. The J segment lost 7 bases and the V segment lost 7 bases, leaving 11 bases of the junction unmatched. This CDR3 region has 15 residues. CDR3 in amino acids: CASSAGTGSGEKLFF. The CDR3 DNA reads as TGTGCCAGCTCCGCCGGGACAGGGAGCGGTGAAAAACTGTTTTTT.

The CDR3 nucleotides read TGTGCCAGGCGTAGGATCAAGCGGGACGGCAGCAATCAGCCCCAGCATTTT. Protein product: CARRRIKRDGSNQPQHF. This chain connects TRBV6-7 to TRBJ1-5; a weak D match, TRBD1 (5 bases). TRBV6-7 is an ORF, with its function uncertain. V lost 9 bases and J lost 1, with 22 bases in between. This CDR3 contains 17 residues.

The chain joins TRBV19 to TRBJ2-1; TRBD2 aligns across 10 bases. The CDR3 loop spans 15 amino acids. The trim removed 6 bases at V and 4 bases at J, leaving 6 bases unmatched. Germline loops: CDR1 LNHDA, CDR2 SQIVND (reference sequence). CDR3 sequence: CASRDWTSGYNEQFF. CDR3 bases: TGTGCCAGTAGGGACTGGACTAGCGGTTACAATGAGCAGTTCTTC. The full variable domain, rest sourced from reference TRBV19 and TRBJ2-1, is DGGITQSPKYLFRKEGQNVTLSCEQNLNHDAMYWYRQDPGQGLRLIYYSQIVNDFQKGDIAEGYSVSREKKESFPLTVTSAQKNPTAFYLCASRDWTSGYNEQFFGPGTRLTVL.

The chain employs TRBV18 and TRBJ1-1; D is possibly TRBD1 (6 bases). This CDR3 has 13 residues. Germline CDR1 and CDR2: KGHSH and LQKENI. V lost 3 bases to trimming and J lost 5 bases, with 10 bases between them. The CDR3 bases are TGTGCCAGCTCACCCAACAGGGATACTGAAGCTTTCTTT. Its translation: CASSPNRDTEAFF.